This T cell receptor (beta chain) was recorded in a study of blood T cell repertoires in COVID-19. This CDR3 contains 12 residues. Germline assignment: CDR1 SQVTM and CDR2 ANQGSEA. Trimming took off 3 bases at V and 3 bases at J, with 9 bases between the two ends. Assignment of participants to cohorts was predicated upon participant-reported clinical history. The data were produced by immunoSEQ multiplex PCR, yet TCRdb's version contains in-frame clones alone and is incomplete. The table lists approximately 300,000 clones, approximately 90% of them singletons, with approximately 5% in the top ten. The sequence was obtained from a woman aged 25-40 years who had recovered from COVID-19. Sequencing was carried out using PBMCs or T cells enriched from blood (not recorded which). The V gene is TRBV29-1, the J gene TRBJ2-7; D remains ambiguous. The CDR3 DNA sequence: TGCAGCGTTGATGGTCAGAACTACGAGCAGTACTTC. It specifies CSVDGQNYEQYF.